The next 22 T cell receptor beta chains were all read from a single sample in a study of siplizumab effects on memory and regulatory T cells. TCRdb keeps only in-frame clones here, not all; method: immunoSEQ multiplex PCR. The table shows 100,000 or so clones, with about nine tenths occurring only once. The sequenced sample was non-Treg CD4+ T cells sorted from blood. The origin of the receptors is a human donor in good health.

CDR3 bases: TGTGCCAGCTCACCATTGCCAGAGAAGGGCCAGGGAAAGGGAAACACCTTC. Translating it yields CASSPLPEKGQGKGNTF. The chain joins TRBV18 to TRBJ1-2; D possibly corresponds to TRBD1 (5 bases). Deletions cut 2 bases from V and 12 bases from J, with 28 bases between. The germline V gene encodes CDR1 KGHSH and CDR2 LQKENI. The length of the CDR3 is 17 residues.

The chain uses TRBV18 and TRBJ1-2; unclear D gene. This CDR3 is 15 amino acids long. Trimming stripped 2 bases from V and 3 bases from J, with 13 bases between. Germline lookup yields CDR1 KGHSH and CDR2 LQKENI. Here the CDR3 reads CASSPSLSSDYGYTF. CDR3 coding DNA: TGTGCCAGCTCACCAAGCCTTTCCTCTGACTATGGCTACACCTTC. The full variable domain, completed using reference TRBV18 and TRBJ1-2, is NAGVMQNPRHLVRRRGQEARLRCSPMKGHSHVYWYRQLPEEGLKFMVYLQKENIIDESGMPKERFSAEFPKEGPSILRIQQVVRGDSAAYFCASSPSLSSDYGYTFGSGTRLTVV.

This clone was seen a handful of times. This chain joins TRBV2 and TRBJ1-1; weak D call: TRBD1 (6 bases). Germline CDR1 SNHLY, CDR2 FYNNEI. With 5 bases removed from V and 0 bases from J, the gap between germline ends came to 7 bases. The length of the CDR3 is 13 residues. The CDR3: CASSTGMNTEAFF. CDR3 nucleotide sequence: TGTGCCAGCAGTACAGGGATGAACACTGAAGCTTTCTTT.

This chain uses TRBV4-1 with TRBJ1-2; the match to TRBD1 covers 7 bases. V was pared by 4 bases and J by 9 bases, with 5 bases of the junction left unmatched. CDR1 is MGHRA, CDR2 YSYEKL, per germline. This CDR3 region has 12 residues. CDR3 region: CASSLNRGSYTF. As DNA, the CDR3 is TGCGCCAGCAGCCTAAACAGGGGAAGCTACACCTTC.

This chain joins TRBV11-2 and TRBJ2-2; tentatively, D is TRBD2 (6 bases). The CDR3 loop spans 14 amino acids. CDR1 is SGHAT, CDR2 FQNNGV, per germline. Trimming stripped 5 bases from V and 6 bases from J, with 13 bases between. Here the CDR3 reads CASSLTSGAGELFF. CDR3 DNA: TGTGCCAGCAGCCTGACTAGTGGGGCCGGGGAGCTGTTTTTT.

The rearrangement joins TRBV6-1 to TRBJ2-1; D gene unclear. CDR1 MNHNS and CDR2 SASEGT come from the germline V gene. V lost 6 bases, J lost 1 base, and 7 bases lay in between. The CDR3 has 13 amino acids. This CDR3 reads CASRPGSYNEQFF. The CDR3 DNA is TGTGCCAGCAGGCCAGGATCCTACAATGAGCAGTTCTTC.

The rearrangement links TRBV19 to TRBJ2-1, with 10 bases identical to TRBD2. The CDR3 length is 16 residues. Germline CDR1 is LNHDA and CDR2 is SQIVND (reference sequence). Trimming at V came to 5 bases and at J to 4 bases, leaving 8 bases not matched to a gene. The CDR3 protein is CASSDRIAGGYNEQFF. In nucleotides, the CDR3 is TGTGCCAGTAGTGACCGAATAGCGGGAGGTTACAATGAGCAGTTCTTC.

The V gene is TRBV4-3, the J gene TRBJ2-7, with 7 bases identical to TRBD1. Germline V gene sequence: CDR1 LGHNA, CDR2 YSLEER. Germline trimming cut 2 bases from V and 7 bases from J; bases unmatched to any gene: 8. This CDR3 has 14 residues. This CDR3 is CASSQRQGFDEQYF. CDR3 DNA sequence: TGCGCCAGCAGCCAACGACAGGGCTTTGATGAGCAGTACTTC.

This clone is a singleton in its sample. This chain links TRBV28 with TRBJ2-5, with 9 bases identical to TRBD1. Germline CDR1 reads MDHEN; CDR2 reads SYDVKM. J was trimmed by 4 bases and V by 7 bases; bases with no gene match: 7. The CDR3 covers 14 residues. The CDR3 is CASKTGGGRETQYF. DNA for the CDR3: TGTGCCAGCAAAACAGGGGGCGGGCGAGAGACCCAGTACTTC.

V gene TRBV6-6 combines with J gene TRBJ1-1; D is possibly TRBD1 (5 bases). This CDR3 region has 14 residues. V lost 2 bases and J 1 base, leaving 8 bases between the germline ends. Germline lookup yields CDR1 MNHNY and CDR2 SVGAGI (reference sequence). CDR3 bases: TGTGCCAGCAGTTACGGGGGGTCGAACACTGAAGCTTTCTTT. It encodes CASSYGGSNTEAFF.

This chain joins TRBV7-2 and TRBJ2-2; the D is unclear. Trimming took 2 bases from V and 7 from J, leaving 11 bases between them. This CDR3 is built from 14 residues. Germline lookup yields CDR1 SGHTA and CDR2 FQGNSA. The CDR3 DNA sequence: TGTGCCAGCAGCTTATCCCGGGCCCTCGGGGAGCTGTTTTTT. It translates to CASSLSRALGELFF. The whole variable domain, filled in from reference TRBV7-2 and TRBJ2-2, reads GAGVSQSPSNKVTEKGKDVELRCDPISGHTALYWYRQSLGQGLEFLIYFQGNSAPDKSGLPSDRFSAERTGGSVSTLTIQRTQQEDSAVYLCASSLSRALGELFFGEGSRLTVL.

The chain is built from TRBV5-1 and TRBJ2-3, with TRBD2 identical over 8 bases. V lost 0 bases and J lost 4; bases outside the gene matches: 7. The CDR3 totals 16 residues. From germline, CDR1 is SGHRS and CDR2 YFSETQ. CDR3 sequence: CASSLVWTSLSDTQYF. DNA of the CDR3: TGCGCCAGCAGCTTGGTCTGGACTAGCTTGTCAGATACGCAGTATTTT.

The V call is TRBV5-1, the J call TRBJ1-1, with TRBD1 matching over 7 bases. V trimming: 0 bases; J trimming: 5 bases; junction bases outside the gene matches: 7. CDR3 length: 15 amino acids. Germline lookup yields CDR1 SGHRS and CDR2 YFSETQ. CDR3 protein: CASSLVAGGMTEAFF. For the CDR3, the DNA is TGCGCCAGCAGCTTGGTAGCAGGGGGTATGACTGAAGCTTTCTTT.

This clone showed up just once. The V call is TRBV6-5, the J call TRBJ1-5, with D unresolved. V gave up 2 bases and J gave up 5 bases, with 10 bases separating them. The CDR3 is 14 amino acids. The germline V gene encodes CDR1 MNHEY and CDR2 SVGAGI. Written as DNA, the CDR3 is TGTGCCAGCAGTTACGCCAGAGAATATCAGCCCCAGCATTTT. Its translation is CASSYAREYQPQHF.

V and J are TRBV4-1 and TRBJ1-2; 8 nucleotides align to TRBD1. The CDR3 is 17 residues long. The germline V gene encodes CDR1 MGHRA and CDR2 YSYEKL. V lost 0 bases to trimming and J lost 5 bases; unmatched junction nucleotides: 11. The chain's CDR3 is CASSQDWATGALYGYTF. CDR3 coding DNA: TGCGCCAGCAGCCAAGATTGGGCGACAGGGGCTCTTTATGGCTACACCTTC.

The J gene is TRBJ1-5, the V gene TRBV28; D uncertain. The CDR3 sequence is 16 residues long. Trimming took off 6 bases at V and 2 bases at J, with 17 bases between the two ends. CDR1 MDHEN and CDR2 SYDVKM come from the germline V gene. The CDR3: CASSHGRKGRNQPQHF. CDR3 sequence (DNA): TGTGCCAGCAGCCACGGACGGAAGGGTCGCAATCAGCCCCAGCATTTT.

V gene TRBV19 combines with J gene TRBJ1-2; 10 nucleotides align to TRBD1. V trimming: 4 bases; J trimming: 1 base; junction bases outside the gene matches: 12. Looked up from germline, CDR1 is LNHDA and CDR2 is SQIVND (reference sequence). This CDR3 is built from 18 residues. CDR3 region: CASSTTGGSLVLNYGYTF. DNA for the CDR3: TGTGCCAGTAGTACGACAGGGGGCTCTCTTGTCCTTAACTATGGCTACACCTTC.

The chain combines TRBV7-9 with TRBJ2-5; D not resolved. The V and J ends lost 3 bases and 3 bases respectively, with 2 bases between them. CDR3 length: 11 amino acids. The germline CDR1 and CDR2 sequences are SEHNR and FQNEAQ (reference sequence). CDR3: CASSLKETQYF. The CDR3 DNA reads TGTGCCAGCAGCTTGAAAGAGACCCAGTACTTC.

As DNA, the CDR3 is TGTGCCAGCAGCCAATCCCGGACTAGCGGTCTTGGGGCCAACGTCCTGACTTTC. Its protein product is CASSQSRTSGLGANVLTF. The chain links TRBV16 to TRBJ2-6; 10 bases are shared with TRBD2. Germline assignment: CDR1 KGHSY and CDR2 FQNENV. The CDR3 totals 18 residues. J was trimmed by 3 bases and V by 0 bases; bases with no gene match: 5. Using reference TRBV16 and TRBJ2-6 for the parts outside the CDR3, the full variable domain is GEEVAQTPKHLVRGEGQKAKLYCAPIKGHSYVFWYQQVLKNEFKFLISFQNENVFDETGMPKERFSAKCLPNSPCSLEIQATKLEDSAVYFCASSQSRTSGLGANVLTFGAGSRLTVL.

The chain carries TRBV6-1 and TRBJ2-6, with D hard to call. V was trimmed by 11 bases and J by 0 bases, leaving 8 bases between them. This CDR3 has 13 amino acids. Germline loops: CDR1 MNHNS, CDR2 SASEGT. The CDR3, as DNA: TGTGCCGGTTTAGACTCTGGGGCCAACGTCCTGACTTTC. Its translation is CAGLDSGANVLTF.

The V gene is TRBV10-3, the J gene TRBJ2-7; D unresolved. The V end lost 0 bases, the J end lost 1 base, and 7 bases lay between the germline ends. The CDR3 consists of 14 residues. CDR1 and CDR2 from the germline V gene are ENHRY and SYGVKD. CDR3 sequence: CAISESKASYEQYF. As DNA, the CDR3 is TGTGCCATCAGTGAGTCTAAAGCTTCCTACGAGCAGTACTTC.

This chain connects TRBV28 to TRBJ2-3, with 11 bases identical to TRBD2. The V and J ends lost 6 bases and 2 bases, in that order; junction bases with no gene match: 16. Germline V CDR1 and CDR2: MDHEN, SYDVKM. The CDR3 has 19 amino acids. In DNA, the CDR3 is TGTGCCAGCAGCCAAGACAGGCGACTGACTAGCGGGGACACAGATACGCAGTATTTT. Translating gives CASSQDRRLTSGDTDTQYF.